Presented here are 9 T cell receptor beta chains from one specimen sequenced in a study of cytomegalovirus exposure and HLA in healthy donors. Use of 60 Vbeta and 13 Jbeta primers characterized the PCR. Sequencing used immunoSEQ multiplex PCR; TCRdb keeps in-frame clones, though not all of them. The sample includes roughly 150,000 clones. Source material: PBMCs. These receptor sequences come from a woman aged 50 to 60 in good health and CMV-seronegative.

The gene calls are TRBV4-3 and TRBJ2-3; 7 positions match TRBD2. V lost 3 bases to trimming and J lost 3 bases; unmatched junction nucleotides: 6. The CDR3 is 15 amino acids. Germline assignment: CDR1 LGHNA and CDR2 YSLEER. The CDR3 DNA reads TGCGCCAGCAGCCAGTCAAGCGGGGCTACAGATACGCAGTATTTT. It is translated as CASSQSSGATDTQYF.

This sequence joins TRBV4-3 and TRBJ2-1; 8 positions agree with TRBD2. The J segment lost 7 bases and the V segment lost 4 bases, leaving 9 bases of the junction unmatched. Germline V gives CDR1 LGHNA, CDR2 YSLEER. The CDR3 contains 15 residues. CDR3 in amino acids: CASSRNGGAGNEQFF. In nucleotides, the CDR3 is TGCGCCAGCAGCCGCAACGGGGGGGCCGGGAATGAGCAGTTCTTC.

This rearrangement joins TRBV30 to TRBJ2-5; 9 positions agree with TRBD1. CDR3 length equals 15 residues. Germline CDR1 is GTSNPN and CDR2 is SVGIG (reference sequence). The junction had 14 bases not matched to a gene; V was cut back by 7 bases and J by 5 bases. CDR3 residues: CAYGGSRTGDETQYF. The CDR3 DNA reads TGTGCCTATGGAGGGAGTCGGACAGGGGATGAGACCCAGTACTTC.

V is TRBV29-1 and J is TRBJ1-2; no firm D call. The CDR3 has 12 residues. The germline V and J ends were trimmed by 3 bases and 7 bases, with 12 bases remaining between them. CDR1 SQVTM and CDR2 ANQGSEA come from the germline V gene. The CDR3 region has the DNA TGCAGCGTTGATGTGGGAGTGGGTGGCTACACCTTC. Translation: CSVDVGVGGYTF.

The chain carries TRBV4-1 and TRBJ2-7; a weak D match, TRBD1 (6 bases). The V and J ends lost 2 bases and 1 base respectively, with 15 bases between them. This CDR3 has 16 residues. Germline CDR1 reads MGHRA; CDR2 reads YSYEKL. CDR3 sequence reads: CASSQRSAGASYEQYF. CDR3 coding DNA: TGCGCCAGCAGCCAAAGGTCGGCAGGGGCGTCCTACGAGCAGTACTTC.

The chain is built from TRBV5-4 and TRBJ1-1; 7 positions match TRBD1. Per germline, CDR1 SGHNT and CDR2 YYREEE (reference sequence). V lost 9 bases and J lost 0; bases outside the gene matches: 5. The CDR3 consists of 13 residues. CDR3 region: CATRTGLNTEAFF. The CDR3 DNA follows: TGTGCCACTCGGACAGGATTGAACACTGAAGCTTTCTTT.

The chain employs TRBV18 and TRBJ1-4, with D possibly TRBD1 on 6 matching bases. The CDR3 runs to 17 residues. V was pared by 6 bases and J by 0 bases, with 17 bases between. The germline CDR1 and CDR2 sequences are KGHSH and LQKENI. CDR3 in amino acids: CASSPLVAGATNEKLFF. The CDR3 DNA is TGTGCCAGCTCCCCCTTGGTCGCAGGGGCAACTAATGAAAAACTGTTTTTT. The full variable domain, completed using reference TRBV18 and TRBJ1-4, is NAGVMQNPRHLVRRRGQEARLRCSPMKGHSHVYWYRQLPEEGLKFMVYLQKENIIDESGMPKERFSAEFPKEGPSILRIQQVVRGDSAAYFCASSPLVAGATNEKLFFGSGTQLSVL.

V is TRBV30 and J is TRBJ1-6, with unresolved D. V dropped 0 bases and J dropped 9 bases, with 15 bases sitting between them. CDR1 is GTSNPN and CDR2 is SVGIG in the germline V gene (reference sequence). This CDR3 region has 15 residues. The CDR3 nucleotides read TGTGCCTGGAGTGTACTAAGAGGGAGGCGTTCACCCCTCCACTTT. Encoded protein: CAWSVLRGRRSPLHF.

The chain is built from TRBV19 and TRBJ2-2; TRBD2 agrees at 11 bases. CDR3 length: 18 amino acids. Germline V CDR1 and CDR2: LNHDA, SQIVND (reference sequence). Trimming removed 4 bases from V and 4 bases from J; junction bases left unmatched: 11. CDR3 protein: CASSNHLGTSGGTGELFF. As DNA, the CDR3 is TGTGCCAGTAGTAACCATCTGGGGACTAGCGGAGGCACCGGGGAGCTGTTTTTT.